A single sample gave rise to the 25 T cell receptor beta chains below, sequenced in a study of Ad26.COV2.S vaccination and SARS-CoV-2 variants (dated by TCRdb to about 2021). The library came from the immunoSEQ multiplex PCR assay. In TCRdb, the immuneACCESS table is reduced to in-frame sequences with V and J assigned. These tables do not hold every clone; where another copy was compared, an unresolved V gene accounts for under half, and the others remain unexplained. In this sample the table shows under 400,000 clones, roughly 84% of which occur a single time. The ten most abundant clones make up around 3.6% of the sample. Sample treatment or condition, as interpreted from the label and publication: roughly 18 received Ad26.COV2.S at low or high dose, single or two shots; about 5 received placebo; per-sample allocation not given. Repertoires of vaccine and placebo recipients were sequenced from samples taken on day 63 after the first injection.

The material sequenced was peripheral blood, taken in a trial of Ad26.COV2.S vaccine versus placebo. These receptors all stem from a person aged 18-65 years who received the Ad26.COV2.S COVID-19 vaccine or a placebo.

This chain connects TRBV4-1 to TRBJ1-4; D call uncertain. The CDR3 length is 14 residues. Trimming removed 1 base from V and 7 bases from J, with 10 bases in between. The germline V gene encodes CDR1 MGHRA and CDR2 YSYEKL. Here the CDR3 reads CASSQAQVTEKLFF. In DNA form, the CDR3 reads TGCGCCAGCAGCCAAGCGCAGGTGACTGAAAAACTGTTTTTT.

The chain has TRBV19 and TRBJ1-2; the D is unclear. CDR3 length: 15 amino acids. In germline, CDR1 is LNHDA, CDR2 SQIVND (reference sequence). The V gene lost 1 base and the J gene lost 4 bases, with 13 bases spanning the gap. This CDR3 is CASSIGARLLYGYTF. The CDR3 bases are TGTGCCAGTAGTATAGGGGCGCGACTCCTCTATGGCTACACCTTC.

The V and J genes are TRBV4-2 and TRBJ1-2; unclear D gene. The germline gives CDR1 LGHNA, CDR2 YNFKEQ. The length of the CDR3 is 15 residues. The V and J ends lost 0 bases and 4 bases respectively, with 12 bases between them. The CDR3 reads CASSQEGLTSYGYTF. The DNA of the CDR3 is TGTGCCAGCAGCCAAGAGGGTTTGACGAGCTATGGCTACACCTTC.

This sequence joins TRBV3-1 (or the pseudogene TRBV3-2) and TRBJ2-5, with D perhaps assigned TRBD1 or TRBD2 (5 bases each). CDR3 length: 12 amino acids. V was cut by 7 bases and J by 2 bases, with 8 bases left in between. The germline V gene encodes CDR1 LGHDT and CDR2 YNNKEL (reference sequence). CDR3 coding DNA: TGTGCCAGCAAAGAGGGGCAAGAGACCCAGTACTTC. This codes for CASKEGQETQYF.

This clone has a handful of counts. The genes are TRBV5-6 and TRBJ1-3; D is ambiguous. Trimming took 2 bases from V and 7 from J, leaving 7 bases between them. The CDR3 contains 12 residues. Germline CDR1 SGHDT, CDR2 YYEEEE. Here the CDR3 reads CASSFGRNTIYF. The CDR3 nucleotides read TGTGCCAGCAGCTTCGGGAGGAACACCATATATTTT.

The rearrangement links TRBV11-2 to TRBJ2-3; maybe TRBD2 (5 bases). Trimming took off 4 bases at V and 2 bases at J, with 22 bases between the two ends. The V gene's germline CDR1 is SGHAT and CDR2 FQNNGV. This CDR3 is 18 amino acids long. As DNA, the CDR3 is TGTGCCAGCAGCTCCCCCCCCGCACTAGTGCCCCTCACAGATACGCAGTATTTT. Its protein product is CASSSPPALVPLTDTQYF.

The rearrangement uses TRBV3-1 (or the pseudogene TRBV3-2) and TRBJ1-4, with D perhaps TRBD1 (6 bases). The CDR3 extends over 15 amino acids. V was cut by 3 bases and J by 7 bases, with 15 bases left in between. Per the germline V gene, CDR1 is LGHDT and CDR2 is YNNKEL (reference sequence). The CDR3 reads CASSHGGAAAEKLFF. In nucleotides, the CDR3 is TGTGCCAGCAGCCATGGGGGGGCAGCCGCTGAAAAACTGTTTTTT.

Details on this clone: Sequence at one end of the junction differs from germline and may be a read error. The chain couples TRBV7-7 to TRBJ2-5, with 10 bases matching TRBD2. Germline-derived CDR1 and CDR2 are SSHAT and FNYEAQ (reference sequence). The CDR3 is 17 residues long. DNA for the CDR3: TGTGCTAGCAGCCCTTTAGCGGGGGGCGGTTCACAAGAGACCCAGTACTTC. Translating it yields CASSPLAGGGSQETQYF. Looking up the rest from reference TRBV7-7 and TRBJ2-5 gives the full variable domain: GAGVSQSPRYKVTKRGQDVTLRCDPISSHATLYWYQQALGQGPEFLTYFNYEAQPDKSGLPSDRFSAERPEGSISTLTIQRTEQRDSAMYRCASSPLAGGGSQETQYFGPGTRLLVL.

The genes are TRBV30 and TRBJ1-1; no reliable D call. Trimming removed 0 bases from V and 1 base from J, with 6 bases in between. The CDR3 contains 13 residues. CDR1 and CDR2 (germline): GTSNPN, SVGIG (reference sequence). This CDR3 reads CAWSVRGNTEAFF. The CDR3 DNA reads as TGTGCCTGGAGTGTACGTGGGAACACTGAAGCTTTCTTT.

The rearrangement joins TRBV6-5 to TRBJ1-1; D gene unclear. The CDR3 has 14 amino acids. Per the germline V gene, CDR1 is MNHEY and CDR2 is SVGAGI. The germline V and J ends were trimmed by 6 bases and 0 bases, with 11 bases remaining between them. CDR3 in amino acids: CASRGAWLNTEAFF. In DNA form, the CDR3 reads TGTGCCAGCAGGGGCGCATGGCTGAACACTGAAGCTTTCTTT.

The CDR3 DNA sequence: TGTGCCAGCAGATGGACAGGGGGCAAAGGAGAGACCCAGTACTTC. It specifies CASRWTGGKGETQYF. This chain joins TRBV6-5 and TRBJ2-5; 11 bases agree with TRBD1. Germline lookup yields CDR1 MNHEY and CDR2 SVGAGI. The CDR3 is made up of 15 amino acids. The V and J ends lost 6 bases and 4 bases, in that order; junction bases with no gene match: 7.

The V call is TRBV20-1, the J call TRBJ2-1; D unresolved. CDR1 is DFQATT and CDR2 is SNEGSKA in the germline V gene (reference sequence). The CDR3 is made up of 11 amino acids. V gave up 5 bases and J gave up 5 bases, with 7 bases separating them. The CDR3 coding sequence is TGCAGTGCTCAACTCGACAATGAGCAGTTCTTC. Translating gives CSAQLDNEQFF.

The chain joins TRBV6-1 to TRBJ1-6; unclear D gene. The V end was cut by 2 bases, the J end by 2 bases, with 10 bases between. There are 16 residues in the CDR3. CDR1 is MNHNS and CDR2 is SASEGT in the germline V gene. CDR3 coding DNA: TGTGCCAGCAGTGAAACGCCGGGAACCTATAATTCACCCCTCCACTTT. Amino acids: CASSETPGTYNSPLHF.

V gene TRBV4-1 combines with J gene TRBJ2-7, with D perhaps TRBD1 (5 bases). Deletions cut 4 bases from V and 4 bases from J, with 11 bases between. CDR1 and CDR2 (germline): MGHRA, YSYEKL. This CDR3 region has 13 residues. CDR3: CASSRPDSYEQYF. The CDR3, as DNA: TGCGCCAGCAGCCGACCAGACAGTTACGAGCAGTACTTC.

The rearrangement links TRBV12-5 to TRBJ1-4; TRBD1 aligns across 7 bases. Germline V lookup: CDR1 LGHNT, CDR2 FRNRAP. The CDR3 is 14 residues long. V trimming: 6 bases; J trimming: 8 bases; junction bases outside the gene matches: 9. CDR3 sequence (DNA): TGTGCTAGTGGGCTGACAGGGCGTTTGGAAAAACTGTTTTTT. It is translated as CASGLTGRLEKLFF.

The chain couples TRBV6-6 to TRBJ1-2; 7 bases map to TRBD1. Losses at the gene ends were 6 bases for V and 4 bases for J; bases not matched to a gene: 5. The CDR3 loop spans 13 amino acids. Germline assignment: CDR1 MNHNY and CDR2 SVGAGI (reference sequence). The CDR3 coding sequence is TGTGCCAGCAGCACGGGACAGCCCTATGGCTACACCTTC. Its translation is CASSTGQPYGYTF.

The genes are TRBV5-1 and TRBJ1-6; D remains unclear. The V gene lost 4 bases and the J gene lost 7 bases, with 15 bases spanning the gap. Per the germline V gene, CDR1 is SGHRS and CDR2 is YFSETQ. The CDR3 has 15 residues. CDR3: CASSRDTDRNSPLHF. The CDR3 coding sequence is TGCGCCAGCAGCCGCGACACCGACCGGAATTCACCCCTCCACTTT. Full variable domain (remainder filled in from reference TRBV5-1 and TRBJ1-6): KAGVTQTPRYLIKTRGQQVTLSCSPISGHRSVSWYQQTPGQGLQFLFEYFSETQRNKGNFPGRFSGRQFSNSRSEMNVSTLELGDSALYLCASSRDTDRNSPLHFGNGTRLTVT.

This clone is a singleton in its sample. This chain uses TRBV5-1 with TRBJ2-1, with 9 bases that match TRBD2. The length of the CDR3 is 16 residues. The ends lost 4 bases at V and 7 bases at J; junction bases unmatched: 12. CDR1 and CDR2 (germline): SGHRS, YFSETQ. CDR3 nucleotide sequence: TGCGCCAGCAGCGCGGGGAGGTCTAGCGGGGTGAATGAGCAGTTCTTC. Its translation: CASSAGRSSGVNEQFF.

The chain recombines TRBV30 with TRBJ1-2, with D perhaps TRBD1 (6 bases). Germline CDR1 and CDR2: GTSNPN and SVGIG (reference sequence). V was shortened by 5 bases and J by 8 bases, with 15 bases between the two germline ends. The CDR3 contains 12 residues. The CDR3 DNA sequence: TGTGCCTGGTTCTTGGGGGCTGGAGGCTACACCTTC. Amino acids: CAWFLGAGGYTF.

The V gene is TRBV3-1 (or the pseudogene TRBV3-2), the J gene TRBJ2-7; the D gene is possibly TRBD2 (6 bases). CDR3 length: 16 amino acids. Germline loops: CDR1 LGHDT, CDR2 YNNKEL (reference sequence). Between the trimmed V and J ends, which lost 4 bases and 4 bases, there was a span of 20 bases. The CDR3 reads CASSPRTGGSAYEQYF. The CDR3 nucleotides are TGTGCCAGCAGCCCCCGGACCGGGGGATCCGCGTACGAGCAGTACTTC.

The chain links TRBV5-1 to TRBJ1-2; tentatively, D is TRBD1 (6 bases). From germline, CDR1 is SGHRS and CDR2 YFSETQ. The V and J ends lost 3 bases and 0 bases respectively, with 9 bases between them. The CDR3 is 14 residues long. CDR3 bases: TGCGCCAGCAGCTCGACAGGTACTAACTATGGCTACACCTTC. Amino acids: CASSSTGTNYGYTF.

The chain recombines TRBV12-3 or TRBV12-4 with TRBJ2-2; no reliable D call. The CDR3 is made up of 13 amino acids. The V gene lost 7 bases and the J gene lost 6 bases, with 12 bases spanning the gap. The CDR3 region has the DNA TGTGCCAGCATGGCCGGTTTTGCCGGGGAGCTGTTTTTT. Its protein product is CASMAGFAGELFF.

The chain links TRBV27 to TRBJ2-3; a possible D gene is TRBD2 (6 bases). V lost 5 bases and J 0 bases, leaving 12 bases between the germline ends. This CDR3 is 15 amino acids long. Germline CDR1 and CDR2: MNHEY and SMNVEV (reference sequence). The chain's CDR3 is CASSRLDSSTDTQYF. CDR3 nucleotide sequence: TGTGCCAGCAGTCGACTAGACTCTAGCACAGATACGCAGTATTTT.

This sequence joins TRBV5-1 and TRBJ1-1, with TRBD1 identical over 10 bases. Germline lookup yields CDR1 SGHRS and CDR2 YFSETQ. The J segment lost 4 bases and the V segment lost 0 bases, leaving 12 bases of the junction unmatched. The CDR3 spans 18 residues. As DNA, the CDR3 is TGCGCCAGCAGCTTGGTGAGGGGACAGGGGACCCCAGGCACTGAAGCTTTCTTT. Translating it yields CASSLVRGQGTPGTEAFF.

The CDR3 DNA is TGCGCCAGCAGCCTAACTAGTACCGATGAGCAGTTCTTC. It specifies CASSLTSTDEQFF. The chain recombines TRBV5-1 with TRBJ2-1; D perhaps matches TRBD2 (5 bases). The CDR3 length is 13 residues. Germline CDR1 and CDR2: SGHRS and YFSETQ. The germline V and J ends were trimmed by 4 bases and 8 bases, with 13 bases remaining between them.